This T cell receptor (beta chain) appears in the sequencing data of a study of spatial heterogeneity in lung cancer. Study conclusions and caveats: Tumors with more nonsynonymous mutations had more expanded intratumoral alpha and beta TCRs. Estimated TCR-seq coverage of tumor T cells was only roughly 7% for alpha chains. For beta chains, the corresponding estimate was about 12%.

TCRdb re-analysed the 5' RACE reads in MiXCR, keeping a single row per CDR3 protein. Of some 13,000 distinct CDR3 sequences in the sample, around 3.8% were seen once. The CDR3 extends over 14 amino acids. V lost 3 bases, J lost 6 bases, and 12 bases lay in between. As to time point: sample taken at primary tumor resection. From tumor, nontumor lung or frozen PBMC, whole RNA was taken unsorted for sequencing. At least ten counts were recorded for this clonotype. Its antigen is unidentified. The source was lung tumor tissue, collected at surgery. This chain connects TRBV12-3 or TRBV12-4 to TRBJ1-5; no clear D. The origin of this receptor is a male donor with early-stage non-small cell lung cancer. The CDR3 nucleotides are TGTGCCAGCAGTTTGGAGTCTCCGGGTCAGCCCCAGCATTTT. Protein sequence: CASSLESPGQPQHF.